This T cell receptor beta chain originates from a study of cytomegalovirus exposure and HLA in healthy donors. Study summary: T cells numbering about 179 million yielded some 100 million unique TCR beta sequences in an earlier analysis. Study findings and constraints: In an earlier analysis, about 87% or about 30%: the productive usage of most TCR beta V segments.

Primers included in the PCR were 60 Vbeta and 13 Jbeta primers. Sequencing used immunoSEQ multiplex PCR; TCRdb keeps in-frame clones, though not all of them. Of more than 70,000 clones in the sample, just over 75% were seen once. The table lists this clone with a count of one. The antigen is unknown. This sequence was found in a man between 45 and 60 years old in good health and CMV-seropositive. The sequencing input was PBMCs.

The CDR3: CSAGDQGRLYGYTF. DNA of the CDR3: TGCAGCGCCGGAGACCAGGGCCGCCTCTATGGCTACACCTTC. The chain joins TRBV29-1 to TRBJ1-2, with D possibly TRBD1 on 5 matching bases. V lost 7 bases and J lost 4, with 19 bases in between. Germline V lookup: CDR1 SQVTM, CDR2 ANQGSEA. The CDR3 totals 14 residues.